This is a list of T cell receptor beta chains from one sample in a study of CD8 T cells in ankylosing spondylitis. TCRdb passed the 5' RACE reads through MiXCR, listing each CDR3 protein once. The table has some 130,000 distinct CDR3 sequences, approximately 10% seen once; the top ten hold around 4.3%. The sample comprised blood, either unsorted or a sorted T cell fraction (not recorded which). The receptors come from a female donor with ankylosing spondylitis or in good health (not recorded which). Each CDR3 is given with its conserved first and last residue. D genes are given only for firm matches. Size values are once, few and many counts, or a class for expanded clones, and some rows have none.

abundance	j_gene	d_gene	v_gene	CDR3aa	CDR3nt
many	TRBJ1-6	.	TRBV13	CASSLGAGGNSPLHF	TGTGCCAGCAGCTTAGGGGCGGGGGGGAATTCACCCCTCCACTTT
many	TRBJ1-2	TRBD1	TRBV20-1	CSASRGPNGYTF	TGCAGTGCTAGCAGGGGGCCCAATGGCTACACCTTC
many	TRBJ1-4	.	TRBV9	CASSTQATNEKLFF	TGTGCCAGCAGCACCCAAGCAACTAATGAAAAACTGTTTTTT
many	TRBJ2-1	.	TRBV12-3/TRBV12-4	CASSKLYHEQFF	TGTGCCAGCAGTAAACTGTACCATGAGCAGTTCTTC
many	TRBJ2-1	TRBD1	TRBV7-2	CASSFDQGAQYEQFF	TGTGCCAGCAGCTTCGATCAGGGGGCACAATATGAGCAGTTCTTC
many	TRBJ2-2	TRBD2	TRBV7-2	CASSSQAGAYTGELFF	TGTGCCAGCAGCTCCCAAGCGGGGGCCTACACCGGGGAGCTGTTTTTT
many	TRBJ2-7	.	TRBV5-1	CASSSPGQTYEQYF	TGCGCCAGCAGTTCGCCCGGACAAACCTACGAGCAGTACTTC
many	TRBJ1-2	.	TRBV3-1	CASSPTGGKGGYTF	TGTGCCAGCAGCCCGACCGGGGGAAAAGGAGGCTACACCTTC
.	TRBJ2-1	TRBD1	TRBV19	CASRDRGPYNEQFF	TGTGCCAGTAGAGACAGGGGGCCTTACAATGAGCAGTTCTTC
many	TRBJ1-1	TRBD1	TRBV27	CASSVTGGWAEAFF	TGTGCCAGCAGTGTGACAGGGGGTTGGGCTGAAGCTTTCTTT
many	TRBJ2-1	TRBD2	TRBV29-1	CSVALGAGGRNEQFF	TGCAGCGTTGCCCTCGGGGCGGGAGGTCGTAATGAGCAGTTCTTC
.	TRBJ2-7	.	TRBV10-1	CASSDGTLYEQYF	TGCGCCAGCAGTGACGGGACCCTCTACGAGCAGTACTTC
many	TRBJ2-5	.	TRBV2	CASRLAGETQYF	TGTGCCAGCAGGTTGGCGGGAGAGACCCAGTACTTC
many	TRBJ1-1	.	TRBV29-1	CSVFLLRANTEAFF	TGCAGCGTTTTCCTTCTCAGGGCGAACACTGAAGCTTTCTTT
many	TRBJ2-7	.	TRBV29-1	CSVQTPTGNEQYF	TGCAGCGTTCAAACCCCAACAGGGAACGAGCAGTACTTC
.	TRBJ2-2	TRBD1	TRBV29-1	CSVEGVVKGASGELFF	TGCAGCGTTGAAGGGGTGGTCAAGGGGGCTTCCGGGGAGCTGTTTTTT
once	TRBJ2-3	TRBD1	TRBV5-1	CASSSSTGIADTQYF	TGCGCCAGCAGCTCCTCGACAGGGATCGCAGATACGCAGTATTTT
many	TRBJ1-1	.	TRBV5-6	CASSELNTEAFF	TGTGCCAGCAGCGAGCTGAACACTGAAGCTTTCTTT
many	TRBJ1-2	.	TRBV6-2/TRBV6-3	CASSSPLTDGYTF	TGTGCCAGCAGTTCCCCCTTGACGGATGGCTACACCTTC
many	TRBJ2-5	.	TRBV5-4	CASSLSIQGQETQYF	TGTGCCAGCAGCTTGTCTATCCAGGGCCAAGAGACCCAGTACTTC
many	TRBJ2-1	.	TRBV5-1	CASSLEQGSSYNEQFF	TGCGCCAGCAGCTTGGAACAGGGCAGCTCCTACAATGAGCAGTTCTTC
many	TRBJ2-5	TRBD2	TRBV20-1	CSAIAGGPETQYF	TGCAGTGCTATAGCGGGAGGGCCAGAGACCCAGTACTTC